The clone carrying this TCR beta chain occurred once. What it binds is unknown. The PCR used 60 Vbeta and 13 Jbeta primers. Repertoires were generated with immunoSEQ multiplex PCR, while TCRdb's copy carries only in-frame clones and drops some. The table has 150,000 to 200,000 clones, about 80% seen once. The data stem from a study of cytomegalovirus exposure and HLA in healthy donors. Study-wide points: TCR beta V segments were, for the most part, productive about 87% or about 30% of the time in an earlier analysis. Upon later analysis, TCR association rates were observed to vary by HLA locus, being highest for DRB1 and lowest for HLA-C.

There are 15 residues in the CDR3. Trimming stripped 0 bases from V and 1 base from J, with 6 bases between. CDR1 is MNHEY and CDR2 is SVGAGI in the germline V gene. The J gene is TRBJ2-2, the V gene TRBV6-5; D gene uncertain. The specimen was PBMCs. This receptor was obtained from a woman younger than 30 in good health and CMV-seropositive. The CDR3 region is CASSYSNRNTGELFF. The DNA of the CDR3 is TGTGCCAGCAGTTACTCTAACAGGAACACCGGGGAGCTGTTTTTT.